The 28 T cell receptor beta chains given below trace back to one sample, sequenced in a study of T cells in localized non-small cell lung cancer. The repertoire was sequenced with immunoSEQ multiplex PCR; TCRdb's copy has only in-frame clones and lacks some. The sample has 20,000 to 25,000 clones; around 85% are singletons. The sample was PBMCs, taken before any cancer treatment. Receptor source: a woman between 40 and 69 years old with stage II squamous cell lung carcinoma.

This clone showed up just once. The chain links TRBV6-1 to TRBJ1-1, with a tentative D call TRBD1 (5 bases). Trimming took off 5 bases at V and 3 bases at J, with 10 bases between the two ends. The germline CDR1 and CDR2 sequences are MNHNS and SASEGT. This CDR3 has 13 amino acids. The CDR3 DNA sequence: TGTGCCAGCAGTTCACGAGGGGACACTGAAGCTTTCTTT. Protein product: CASSSRGDTEAFF.

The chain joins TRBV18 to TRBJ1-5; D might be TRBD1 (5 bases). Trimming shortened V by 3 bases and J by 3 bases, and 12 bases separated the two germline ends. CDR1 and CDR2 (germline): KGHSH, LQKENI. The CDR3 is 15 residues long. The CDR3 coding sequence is TGTGCCAGCTCACCCCTAGACAGTCCCAATCAGCCCCAGCATTTT. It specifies CASSPLDSPNQPQHF.

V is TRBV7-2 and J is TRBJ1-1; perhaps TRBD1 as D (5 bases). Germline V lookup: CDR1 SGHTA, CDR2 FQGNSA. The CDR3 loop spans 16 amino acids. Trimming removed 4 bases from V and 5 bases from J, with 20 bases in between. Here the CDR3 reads CASSSVGWGFKTEAFF. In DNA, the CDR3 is TGTGCCAGCAGCTCAGTGGGGTGGGGGTTCAAGACTGAAGCTTTCTTT.

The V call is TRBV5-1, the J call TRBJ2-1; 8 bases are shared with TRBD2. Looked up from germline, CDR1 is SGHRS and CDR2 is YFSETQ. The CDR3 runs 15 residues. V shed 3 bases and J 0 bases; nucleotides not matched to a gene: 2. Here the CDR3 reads CASSSSGGSYNEQFF. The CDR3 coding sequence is TGCGCCAGCAGCTCCAGCGGGGGCTCCTACAATGAGCAGTTCTTC. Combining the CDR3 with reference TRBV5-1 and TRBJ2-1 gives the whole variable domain KAGVTQTPRYLIKTRGQQVTLSCSPISGHRSVSWYQQTPGQGLQFLFEYFSETQRNKGNFPGRFSGRQFSNSRSEMNVSTLELGDSALYLCASSSSGGSYNEQFFGPGTRLTVL.

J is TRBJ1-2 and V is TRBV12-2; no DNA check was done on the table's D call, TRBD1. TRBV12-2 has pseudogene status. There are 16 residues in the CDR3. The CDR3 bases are TGTGCAAGTCGCTTAGCTCGGACAGGGACTAACTATGGCTACACCTTC. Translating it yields CASRLARTGTNYGYTF.

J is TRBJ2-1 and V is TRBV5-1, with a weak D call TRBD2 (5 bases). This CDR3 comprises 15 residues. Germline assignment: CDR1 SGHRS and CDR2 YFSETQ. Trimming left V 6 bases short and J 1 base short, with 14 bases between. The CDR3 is CASTEVTSSYNEQFF. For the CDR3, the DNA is TGCGCCAGCACGGAGGTGACATCTTCCTACAATGAGCAGTTCTTC. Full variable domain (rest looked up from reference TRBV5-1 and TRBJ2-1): KAGVTQTPRYLIKTRGQQVTLSCSPISGHRSVSWYQQTPGQGLQFLFEYFSETQRNKGNFPGRFSGRQFSNSRSEMNVSTLELGDSALYLCASTEVTSSYNEQFFGPGTRLTVL.

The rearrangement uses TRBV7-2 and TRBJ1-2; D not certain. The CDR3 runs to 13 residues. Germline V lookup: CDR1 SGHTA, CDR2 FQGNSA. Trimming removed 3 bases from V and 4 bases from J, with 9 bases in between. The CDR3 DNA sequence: TGTGCCAGCAGCTTGGGCGTCTTCTATGGCTACACCTTC. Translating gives CASSLGVFYGYTF.

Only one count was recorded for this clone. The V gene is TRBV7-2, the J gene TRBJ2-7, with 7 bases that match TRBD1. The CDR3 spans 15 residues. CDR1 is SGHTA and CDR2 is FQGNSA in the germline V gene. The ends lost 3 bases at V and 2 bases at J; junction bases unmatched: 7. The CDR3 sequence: CASSLTGTVTYEQYF. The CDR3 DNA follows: TGTGCCAGCAGCTTGACCGGGACAGTTACCTACGAGCAGTACTTC.

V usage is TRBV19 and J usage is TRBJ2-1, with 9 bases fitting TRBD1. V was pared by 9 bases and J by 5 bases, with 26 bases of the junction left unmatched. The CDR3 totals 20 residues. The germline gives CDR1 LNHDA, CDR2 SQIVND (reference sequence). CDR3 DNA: TGTGCCAGGAGACCAGGGAGGGACAGGGCGGAACAAGGGAAACACAATGAGCAGTTCTTC. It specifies CARRPGRDRAEQGKHNEQFF.

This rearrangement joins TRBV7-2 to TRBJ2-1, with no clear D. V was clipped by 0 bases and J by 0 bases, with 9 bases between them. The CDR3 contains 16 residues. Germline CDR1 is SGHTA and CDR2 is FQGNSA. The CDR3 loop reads CASSLAWDRSYNEQFF. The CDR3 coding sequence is TGTGCCAGCAGCTTAGCCTGGGATCGCTCCTACAATGAGCAGTTCTTC.

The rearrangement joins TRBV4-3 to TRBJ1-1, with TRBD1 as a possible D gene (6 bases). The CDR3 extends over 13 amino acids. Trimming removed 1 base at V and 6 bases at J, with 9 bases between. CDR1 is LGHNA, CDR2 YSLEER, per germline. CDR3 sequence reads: CASSQGGHAEAFF. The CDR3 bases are TGCGCCAGCAGCCAAGGGGGGCACGCTGAAGCTTTCTTT.

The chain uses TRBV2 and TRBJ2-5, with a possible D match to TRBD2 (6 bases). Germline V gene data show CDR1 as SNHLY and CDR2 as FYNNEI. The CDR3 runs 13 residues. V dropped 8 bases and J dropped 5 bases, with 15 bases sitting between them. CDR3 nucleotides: TGTGCCAGCCGTGGAGGGTTGGTGGAGACCCAGTACTTC. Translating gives CASRGGLVETQYF.

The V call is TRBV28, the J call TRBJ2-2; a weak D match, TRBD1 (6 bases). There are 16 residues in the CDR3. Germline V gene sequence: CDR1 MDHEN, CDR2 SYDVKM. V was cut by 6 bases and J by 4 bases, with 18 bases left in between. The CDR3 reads CASSVMGQGSTGELFF. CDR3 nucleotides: TGTGCCAGCAGCGTCATGGGGCAGGGGAGCACCGGGGAGCTGTTTTTT.

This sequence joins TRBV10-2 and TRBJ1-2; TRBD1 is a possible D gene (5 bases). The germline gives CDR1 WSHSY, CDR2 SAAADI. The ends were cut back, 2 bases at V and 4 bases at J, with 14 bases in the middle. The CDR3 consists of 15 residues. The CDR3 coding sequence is TGCGCCAGCAGTGAGAGTGGGGGACTGGCCTATGGCTACACCTTC. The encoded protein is CASSESGGLAYGYTF.

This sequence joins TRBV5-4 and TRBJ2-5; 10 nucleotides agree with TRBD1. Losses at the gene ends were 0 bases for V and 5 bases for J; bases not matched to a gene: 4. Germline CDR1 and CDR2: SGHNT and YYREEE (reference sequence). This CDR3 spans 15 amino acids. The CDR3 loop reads CASSLGTGGRETQYF. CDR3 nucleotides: TGTGCCAGCAGCTTGGGGACAGGGGGTCGGGAGACCCAGTACTTC.

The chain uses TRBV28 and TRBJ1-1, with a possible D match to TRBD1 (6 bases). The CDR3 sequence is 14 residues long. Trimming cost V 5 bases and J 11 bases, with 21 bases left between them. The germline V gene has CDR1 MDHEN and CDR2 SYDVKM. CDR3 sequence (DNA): TGTGCCAGCAGTACGGGACATGGGGGAAGGGAGGCTTTCTTT. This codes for CASSTGHGGREAFF.

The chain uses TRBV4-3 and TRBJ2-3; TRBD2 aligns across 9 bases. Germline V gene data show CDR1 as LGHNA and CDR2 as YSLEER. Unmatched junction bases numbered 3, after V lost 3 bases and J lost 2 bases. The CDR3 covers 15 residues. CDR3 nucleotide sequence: TGCGCCAGCAGCCAGGTAGCGGGAGTCACAGATACGCAGTATTTT. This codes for CASSQVAGVTDTQYF.

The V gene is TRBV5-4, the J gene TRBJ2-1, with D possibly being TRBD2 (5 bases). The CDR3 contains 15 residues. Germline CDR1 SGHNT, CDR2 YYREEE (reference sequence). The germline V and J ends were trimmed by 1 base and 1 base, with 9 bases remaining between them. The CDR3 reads CASSLTRGSYNEQFF. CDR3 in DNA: TGTGCCAGCAGCTTGACACGCGGGTCCTACAATGAGCAGTTCTTC.

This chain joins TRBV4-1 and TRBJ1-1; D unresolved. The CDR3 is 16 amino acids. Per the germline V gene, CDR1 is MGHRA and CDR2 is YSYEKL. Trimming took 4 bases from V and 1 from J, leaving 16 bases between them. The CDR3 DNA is TGCGCCAGCAGCCCTACCTCAGGACGGTCGAACACTGAAGCTTTCTTT. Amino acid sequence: CASSPTSGRSNTEAFF.

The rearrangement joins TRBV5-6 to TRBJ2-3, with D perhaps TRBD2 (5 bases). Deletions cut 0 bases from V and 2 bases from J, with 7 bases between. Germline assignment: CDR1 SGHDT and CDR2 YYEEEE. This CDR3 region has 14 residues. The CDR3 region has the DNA TGTGCCAGCAGCTTGGAGCGGACCACAGATACGCAGTATTTT. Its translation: CASSLERTTDTQYF.

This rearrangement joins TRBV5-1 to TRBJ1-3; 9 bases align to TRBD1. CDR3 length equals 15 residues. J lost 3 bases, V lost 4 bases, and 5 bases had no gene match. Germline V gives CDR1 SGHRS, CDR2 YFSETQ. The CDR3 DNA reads TGCGCCAGCAGCCTGGGACAGGGAGGTGGAAACACCATATATTTT. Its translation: CASSLGQGGGNTIYF.

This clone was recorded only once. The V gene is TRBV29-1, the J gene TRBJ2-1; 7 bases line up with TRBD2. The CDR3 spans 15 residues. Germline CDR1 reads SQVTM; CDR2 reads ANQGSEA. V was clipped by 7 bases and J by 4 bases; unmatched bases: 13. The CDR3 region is CSGRGGAGLYNEQFF. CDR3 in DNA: TGCAGCGGCAGAGGAGGAGCGGGGTTGTACAATGAGCAGTTCTTC.

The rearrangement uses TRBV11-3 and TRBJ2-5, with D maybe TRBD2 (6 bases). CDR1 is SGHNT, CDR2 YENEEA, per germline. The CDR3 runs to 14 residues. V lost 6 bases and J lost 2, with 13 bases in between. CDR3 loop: CASSIGTFQETQYF. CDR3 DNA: TGTGCCAGCAGTATTGGGACTTTTCAAGAGACCCAGTACTTC.

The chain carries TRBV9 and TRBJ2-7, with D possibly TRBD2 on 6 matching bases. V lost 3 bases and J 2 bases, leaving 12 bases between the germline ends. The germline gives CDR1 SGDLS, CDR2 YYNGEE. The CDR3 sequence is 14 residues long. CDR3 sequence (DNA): TGTGCCAGCAGCGCCGGGACTGACACCTACGAGCAGTACTTC. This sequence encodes CASSAGTDTYEQYF.

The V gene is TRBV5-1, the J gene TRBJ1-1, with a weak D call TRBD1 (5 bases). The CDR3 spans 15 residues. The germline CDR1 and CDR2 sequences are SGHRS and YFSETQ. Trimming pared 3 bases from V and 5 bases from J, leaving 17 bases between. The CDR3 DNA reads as TGCGCCAGCAGCTCGACAGCAGGGAGAAGGACTGAAGCTTTCTTT. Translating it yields CASSSTAGRRTEAFF. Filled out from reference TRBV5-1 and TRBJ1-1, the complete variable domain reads KAGVTQTPRYLIKTRGQQVTLSCSPISGHRSVSWYQQTPGQGLQFLFEYFSETQRNKGNFPGRFSGRQFSNSRSEMNVSTLELGDSALYLCASSSTAGRRTEAFFGQGTRLTVV.

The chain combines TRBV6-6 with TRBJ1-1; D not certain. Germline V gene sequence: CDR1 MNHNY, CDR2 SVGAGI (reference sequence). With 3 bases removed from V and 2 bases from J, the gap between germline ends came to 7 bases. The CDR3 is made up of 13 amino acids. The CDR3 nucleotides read TGTGCCAGCAGTTATGCCGGAAACACTGAAGCTTTCTTT. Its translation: CASSYAGNTEAFF.

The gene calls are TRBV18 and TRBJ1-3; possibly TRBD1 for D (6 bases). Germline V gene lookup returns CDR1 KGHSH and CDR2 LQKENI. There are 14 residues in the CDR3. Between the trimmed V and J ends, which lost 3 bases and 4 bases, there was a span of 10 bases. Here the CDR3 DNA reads TGTGCCAGCTCACCCATGACAGGAGGAAACACCATATATTTT. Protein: CASSPMTGGNTIYF.

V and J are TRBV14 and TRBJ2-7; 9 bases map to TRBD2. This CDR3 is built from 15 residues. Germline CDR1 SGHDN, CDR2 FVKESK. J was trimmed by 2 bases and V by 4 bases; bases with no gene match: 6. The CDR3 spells CASSPRLAVAYEQYF. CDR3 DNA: TGTGCCAGCAGCCCGCGACTAGCGGTGGCCTACGAGCAGTACTTC.